These 14 T cell receptor beta chains were all obtained from the same sample, sequenced in a study of response to subunit inactivated influenza vaccine. TCRdb reanalysed the RT-PCR reads using MiXCR and keeps one entry per CDR3 protein. There are 300,000 to 350,000 distinct CDR3 sequences in the sample; 21% occur only once, and about 10% lies in the top ten. The material was PBMCs from blood, obtained about 19 months after vaccination. These receptors all stem from a man aged 50 to 69 who received an inactivated influenza vaccine.

This clonotype has only a few counts. The rearrangement links TRBV5-5 to TRBJ2-3, with 8 bases lining up with TRBD2. V shed 2 bases, J shed 2 bases, and the junction held 7 bases outside the gene matches. Germline loops: CDR1 SGHKS, CDR2 YYEKEE (reference sequence). CDR3 length: 16 amino acids. The CDR3 DNA reads TGTGCCAGCAGCTTTGCGGGAGGATCGGTCACAGATACGCAGTATTTT. Translated, it gives CASSFAGGSVTDTQYF.

The chain recombines TRBV4-3 with TRBJ2-4, with unresolved D. V gave up 0 bases and J gave up 0 bases, with 12 bases separating them. This CDR3 is 17 amino acids long. Germline-derived CDR1 and CDR2 are LGHNA and YSLEER. CDR3: CASSQERPYIAKNIQYF. CDR3 in DNA: TGCGCCAGCAGCCAAGAAAGGCCGTACATAGCCAAAAACATTCAGTACTTC.

The CDR3 region is CASSLHGSGQETQYF. DNA of the CDR3: TGTGCCAGCAGTTTGCACGGAAGCGGACAAGAGACCCAGTACTTC. The chain recombines TRBV12-3 or TRBV12-4 with TRBJ2-5; D is possibly TRBD2 (5 bases). The CDR3 runs to 15 residues. The V end lost 3 bases, the J end lost 2 bases, and 13 bases lay between the germline ends.

This clonotype was seen a handful of times. This chain connects TRBV20-1 to TRBJ1-1; 10 bases map to TRBD1. Unmatched junction bases numbered 8, after V lost 7 bases and J lost 6 bases. Germline assignment: CDR1 DFQATT and CDR2 SNEGSKA (reference sequence). CDR3 length: 13 residues. CDR3 bases: TGCAGTGTAGGACAGGGGGTCCTCGCTGAAGCTTTCTTT. This encodes CSVGQGVLAEAFF.

This clonotype was counted between two and nine times. This chain links TRBV12-3 or TRBV12-4 with TRBJ1-6; D remains ambiguous. The CDR3 is 13 amino acids. The V gene lost 6 bases and the J gene lost 7 bases, with 10 bases spanning the gap. As DNA, the CDR3 is TGTGCCAGCAGGGGTTTAAGGAATTCACCCCTCCACTTT. As protein: CASRGLRNSPLHF.

The chain links TRBV6-2 or TRBV6-3 to TRBJ1-6, with a possible D match to TRBD1 (5 bases). The CDR3 runs 14 residues. Trimming pared 6 bases from V and 8 bases from J, leaving 14 bases between. Germline loops: CDR1 MNHEY, CDR2 SVGEGT. The CDR3 bases are TGTGCCAGCAGGCTAACGATGACAGATTCACCCCTCCACTTT. Protein product: CASRLTMTDSPLHF.

The DNA for the CDR3 is TGTGCCAGCAGTTTAGGTCTAGCGGGGAGCACAGATACGCAGTATTTT. Residues: CASSLGLAGSTDTQYF. The chain links TRBV12-3 or TRBV12-4 to TRBJ2-3; TRBD2 agrees at 9 bases. V was pared by 1 base and J by 0 bases, with 2 bases of the junction left unmatched. The CDR3 runs 16 residues.

The V and J genes are TRBV5-1 and TRBJ2-3; TRBD1 agrees at 8 bases. Germline trimming cut 2 bases from V and 0 bases from J; bases unmatched to any gene: 5. The CDR3 totals 16 residues. Germline V gives CDR1 SGHRS, CDR2 YFSETQ. The CDR3, as DNA: TGCGCCAGCAGCTTCGGACAGGGATCTAGCACAGATACGCAGTATTTT. Residues: CASSFGQGSSTDTQYF.

This clonotype has only a few counts. V and J are TRBV6-1 and TRBJ2-2; 8 bases are shared with TRBD2. CDR3 length equals 15 residues. CDR1 is MNHNS, CDR2 SASEGT, per germline. The J segment lost 4 bases and the V segment lost 6 bases, leaving 7 bases of the junction unmatched. The CDR3 is CASSPRGAGTGELFF. CDR3 in DNA: TGTGCCAGCAGCCCGCGGGGGGCGGGCACCGGGGAGCTGTTTTTT.

This clonotype was seen more than once but under ten times. CDR3 amino acids: CASSQAGTGNTEAFF. CDR3 bases: TGTGCCAGCAGCCAAGCCGGGACCGGGAACACTGAAGCTTTCTTT. This chain joins TRBV3-1 and TRBJ1-1; a possible D gene is TRBD1 (5 bases). Deletions cut 1 base from V and 1 base from J, with 10 bases between. Looked up from germline, CDR1 is LGHDT and CDR2 is YNNKEL (reference sequence). There are 15 residues in the CDR3.

V is TRBV20-1 and J is TRBJ1-5; possibly TRBD1 for D (6 bases). The germline V gene has CDR1 DFQATT and CDR2 SNEGSKA (reference sequence). The CDR3 spans 14 residues. V was trimmed by 6 bases and J by 6 bases, leaving 18 bases between them. CDR3 amino acids: CSAPYTGGFQPQHF. In DNA, the CDR3 is TGCAGTGCCCCCTATACGGGGGGCTTTCAGCCCCAGCATTTT.

This clonotype was recorded at least ten times. The chain recombines TRBV19 with TRBJ1-4; D remains ambiguous. The germline CDR1 and CDR2 sequences are LNHDA and SQIVND (reference sequence). CDR3 length: 13 residues. Trimming stripped 5 bases from V and 5 bases from J, with 9 bases between. The CDR3 coding sequence is TGTGCCAGTAGTTGGACGGGAAATGAAAAACTGTTTTTT. It codes for CASSWTGNEKLFF.

This chain joins TRBV20-1 and TRBJ2-1, with D perhaps TRBD1 (6 bases). V was clipped by 7 bases and J by 0 bases, with 13 bases between them. Germline V gene sequence: CDR1 DFQATT, CDR2 SNEGSKA (reference sequence). The CDR3 totals 14 residues. The CDR3 nucleotides read TGCAGTGGGCAGGGGCTCACCTCCTACAATGAGCAGTTCTTC. Its protein is CSGQGLTSYNEQFF.

The chain combines TRBV19 with TRBJ2-3; D gene unclear. The CDR3 loop spans 14 amino acids. Germline V gives CDR1 LNHDA, CDR2 SQIVND (reference sequence). The V and J ends lost 5 bases and 3 bases respectively, with 12 bases between them. CDR3 protein: CASSSPGGTDTQYF. CDR3 nucleotides: TGTGCCAGTAGTTCCCCGGGCGGAACAGATACGCAGTATTTT.